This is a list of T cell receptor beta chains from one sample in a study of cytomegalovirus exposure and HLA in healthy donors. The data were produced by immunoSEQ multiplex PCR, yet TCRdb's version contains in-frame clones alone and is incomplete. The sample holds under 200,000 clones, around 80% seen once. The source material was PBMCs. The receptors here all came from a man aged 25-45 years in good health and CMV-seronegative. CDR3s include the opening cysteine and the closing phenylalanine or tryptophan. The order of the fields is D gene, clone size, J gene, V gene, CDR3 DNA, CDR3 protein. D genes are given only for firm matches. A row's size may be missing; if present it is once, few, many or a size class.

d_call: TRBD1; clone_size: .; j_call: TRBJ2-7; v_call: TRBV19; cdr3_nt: TGTGCAGCCATTAAGGGACAGCCCTACGAGCAGTACTTC; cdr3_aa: CAAIKGQPYEQYF
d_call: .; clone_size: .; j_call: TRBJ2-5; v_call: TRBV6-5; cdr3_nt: TGTGCCAGCACCCCCTCGGGTTTGGAGACCCAGTACTTC; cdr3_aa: CASTPSGLETQYF
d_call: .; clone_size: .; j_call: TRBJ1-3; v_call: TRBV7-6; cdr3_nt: TGTGCCAGCAGCCGGGAGGTCTCTGGAAACACCATATATTTT; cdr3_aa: CASSREVSGNTIYF
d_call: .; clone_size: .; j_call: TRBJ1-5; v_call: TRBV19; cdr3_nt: TGTGCCAGTAGGAGTCAGGGGAATCAGCCCCAGCATTTT; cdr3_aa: CASRSQGNQPQHF
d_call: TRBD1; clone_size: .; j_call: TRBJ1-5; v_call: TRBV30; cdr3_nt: TGTGCCTGGAGTCGGACAGGGGGGAATCAGCCCCAGCATTTT; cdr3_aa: CAWSRTGGNQPQHF
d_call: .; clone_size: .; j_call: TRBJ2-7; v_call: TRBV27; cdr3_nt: TGTGCCAGCAGTTTACAGGGTTTC; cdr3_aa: CASSLQGF
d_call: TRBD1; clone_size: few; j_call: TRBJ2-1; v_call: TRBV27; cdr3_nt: TGTGCCAGCAGTCAGGACAGGTCCCCCTACAATGAGCAGTTCTTC; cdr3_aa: CASSQDRSPYNEQFF
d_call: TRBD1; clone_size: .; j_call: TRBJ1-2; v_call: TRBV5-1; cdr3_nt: TGCGCCAGCAGCGCCCGGGACAGGGAGACCACGGGTGGCTACACCTTC; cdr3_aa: CASSARDRETTGGYTF
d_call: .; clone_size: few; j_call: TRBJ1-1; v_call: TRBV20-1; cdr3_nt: TGCAGTGACTCCAGGGGAGAAGCTTTCTTT; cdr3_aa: CSDSRGEAFF
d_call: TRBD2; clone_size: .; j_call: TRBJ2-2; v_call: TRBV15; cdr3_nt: TGTGCCACCAGCAGAGAGGGGGCGGGGGGGAACACCGGGGAGCTGTTTTTT; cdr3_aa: CATSREGAGGNTGELFF
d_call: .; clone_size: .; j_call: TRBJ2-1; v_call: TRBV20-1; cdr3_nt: TGCAGTGCTAGAGAGGGGGCACGGCAGTTCTTC; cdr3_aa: CSAREGARQFF
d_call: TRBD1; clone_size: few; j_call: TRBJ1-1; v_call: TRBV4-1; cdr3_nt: TGCGCCAGCAGCCAAGGTCCAACAGGGGGGACTGAAGCTTTCTTT; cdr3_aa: CASSQGPTGGTEAFF
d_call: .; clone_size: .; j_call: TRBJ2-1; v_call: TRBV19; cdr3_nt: TGTGCCAGTAGTATAAGAGCGGAGATCAGCAATGAGCAGTTCTTC; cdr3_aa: CASSIRAEISNEQFF
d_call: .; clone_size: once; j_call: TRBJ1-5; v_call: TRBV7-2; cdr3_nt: TGTGCCAGCAGCCGACACGAGGGCTATCAGCCCCAGCATTTT; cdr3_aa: CASSRHEGYQPQHF
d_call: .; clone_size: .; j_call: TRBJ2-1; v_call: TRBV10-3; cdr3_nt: TGTGCCATCAGTGAGTCGTCGGGTAGAGGTGAGCAGTTCTTC; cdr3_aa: CAISESSGRGEQFF